This entry lists 26 T cell receptor beta chains sequenced from one sample in a study of T cell responses to AZD1222 COVID-19 vaccine. Data came from immunoSEQ multiplex PCR; TCRdb stores just in-frame clones and leaves some out. Of some 92,000 clones in the sample, approximately 90% are singletons; the top ten hold under 10%. Sequencing used peripheral blood, obtained on day 0 of AZD1222 vaccination. Receptors were obtained from an adult in good health.

The genes are TRBV9 and TRBJ2-1; 16 bases map to TRBD2. After removal of 0 bases from V and 0 bases from J, the junction contained 9 bases not matched to a gene. Germline CDR1 reads SGDLS; CDR2 reads YYNGEE. CDR3 length: 21 amino acids. The CDR3: CASSVGIGTSGGESSYNEQFF. The CDR3 DNA sequence: TGTGCCAGCAGCGTAGGGATTGGGACTAGCGGGGGGGAATCCTCCTACAATGAGCAGTTCTTC.

The CDR3, as DNA: TGCGCCAGCAGCCGTTCGCCCGGGACAGGGGCCTACGAGCAGTACTTC. Translated: CASSRSPGTGAYEQYF. The gene calls are TRBV5-1 and TRBJ2-7; 10 bases are shared with TRBD1. Trimming took 4 bases from V and 2 from J; bases not matched to a gene: 9. Germline CDR1 SGHRS, CDR2 YFSETQ. The CDR3 loop spans 16 amino acids.

V usage is TRBV24-1 and J usage is TRBJ2-1; D perhaps matches TRBD1 (6 bases). V lost 7 bases and J 4 bases, leaving 10 bases between the germline ends. This CDR3 region has 13 residues. CDR1 and CDR2 (germline): KGHDR, SFDVKD. The CDR3 sequence is CATSGQSYNEQFF. The CDR3 DNA sequence: TGTGCCACCAGCGGACAGTCGTACAATGAGCAGTTCTTC.

As concerns this clone: Other DNA sequences in this specimen translate into the identical CDR3. The chain has TRBV11-2 and TRBJ1-5; no firm D call. Germline CDR1 is SGHAT and CDR2 is FQNNGV. V gave up 0 bases and J gave up 0 bases, with 12 bases separating them. The CDR3 is 17 amino acids. The CDR3 nucleotides are TGTGCCAGCAGCTTAGATCCAGTGGAGTATAGCAATCAGCCCCAGCATTTT. Its translation is CASSLDPVEYSNQPQHF. Looking up the rest from reference TRBV11-2 and TRBJ1-5 gives the full variable domain: EAGVAQSPRYKIIEKRQSVAFWCNPISGHATLYWYQQILGQGPKLLIQFQNNGVVDDSQLPKDRFSAERLKGVDSTLKIQPAKLEDSAVYLCASSLDPVEYSNQPQHFGDGTRLSIL.

The chain combines TRBV6-4 with TRBJ2-1; D unclear. This CDR3 has 15 amino acids. CDR1 and CDR2 (germline): MRHNA, SNTAGT. Trimming shortened V by 3 bases and J by 5 bases, and 14 bases separated the two germline ends. The CDR3, as DNA: TGTGCCAGCAGTGATAATCCGGCTAGTCACAATGAGCAGTTCTTC. Translating gives CASSDNPASHNEQFF.

The rearrangement links TRBV7-2 to TRBJ1-4, with D perhaps matching TRBD1 (5 bases). Germline CDR1 is SGHTA and CDR2 is FQGNSA. V dropped 5 bases and J dropped 0 bases, with 7 bases sitting between them. The CDR3 length is 14 residues. CDR3 residues: CASSPQATNEKLFF. Here the CDR3 DNA reads TGTGCCAGCAGCCCACAGGCAACTAATGAAAAACTGTTTTTT.

This chain links TRBV28 with TRBJ1-4; D perhaps matches TRBD1 (5 bases). The germline V gene has CDR1 MDHEN and CDR2 SYDVKM. The V end lost 4 bases, the J end lost 7 bases, and 22 bases lay between the germline ends. This CDR3 spans 17 amino acids. The CDR3 DNA reads TGTGCCAGCAGTTCTATTCGCTCCGGGACTGGGGTTGAAAAACTGTTTTTT. Protein sequence: CASSSIRSGTGVEKLFF.

The chain carries TRBV4-3 and TRBJ1-2, with a possible D match to TRBD1 (5 bases). This CDR3 region has 18 residues. The V end lost 1 base, the J end lost 3 bases, and 21 bases lay between the germline ends. From germline, CDR1 is LGHNA and CDR2 YSLEER. The CDR3 loop reads CASSQGFLRDRPDYGYTF. In nucleotides, the CDR3 is TGCGCCAGCAGCCAAGGGTTTTTGCGGGACCGCCCTGACTATGGCTACACCTTC.

V and J are TRBV7-2 and TRBJ1-2, with no clear D. Germline-derived CDR1 and CDR2 are SGHTA and FQGNSA. There are 12 residues in the CDR3. The V and J ends lost 5 bases and 3 bases respectively, with 7 bases between them. In nucleotides, the CDR3 is TGTGCCAGCAGCCCAACCGACTATGGCTACACCTTC. This gives the protein CASSPTDYGYTF.

The V gene is TRBV18, the J gene TRBJ1-6; no clear D. V lost 2 bases to trimming and J lost 9 bases, with 11 bases between them. The CDR3 sequence is 14 residues long. CDR1 and CDR2 from the germline V gene are KGHSH and LQKENI. The CDR3 region has the DNA TGTGCCAGCTCACCAAGGGAGCCCCCTTCACCCCTCCACTTT. It translates to CASSPREPPSPLHF.

The chain carries TRBV19 and TRBJ1-1; 7 nucleotides agree with TRBD1. The CDR3 loop spans 15 amino acids. CDR1 is LNHDA and CDR2 is SQIVND in the germline V gene (reference sequence). V dropped 2 bases and J dropped 4; count of bases not matched to a gene: 7. CDR3 DNA: TGTGCCAGTAGTATACAGACAGGGATGGGCACTGAAGCTTTCTTT. It is translated as CASSIQTGMGTEAFF. Using reference TRBV19 and TRBJ1-1 for the parts outside the CDR3, the full variable domain is DGGITQSPKYLFRKEGQNVTLSCEQNLNHDAMYWYRQDPGQGLRLIYYSQIVNDFQKGDIAEGYSVSREKKESFPLTVTSAQKNPTAFYLCASSIQTGMGTEAFFGQGTRLTVV.

V and J are TRBV27 and TRBJ1-1; 7 bases agree with TRBD1. Per germline, CDR1 MNHEY and CDR2 SMNVEV (reference sequence). The CDR3 length is 13 residues. V was pared by 4 bases and J by 4 bases, with 3 bases of the junction left unmatched. The CDR3 DNA sequence: TGTGCCAGCAGTTCAGGGGGGACCACTGAAGCTTTCTTT. Its protein is CASSSGGTTEAFF.

The V gene is TRBV10-3, the J gene TRBJ2-1; TRBD2 is a possible D gene (5 bases). The ends were cut back, 4 bases at V and 9 bases at J, with 13 bases in the middle. In germline, CDR1 is ENHRY, CDR2 SYGVKD. This CDR3 has 13 amino acids. DNA for the CDR3: TGTGCCATCAGTGCAGAACCCGGGGTTGAGCAGTTCTTC. It specifies CAISAEPGVEQFF.

The chain is built from TRBV2 and TRBJ2-5; D not resolved. Germline V CDR1 and CDR2: SNHLY, FYNNEI. The CDR3 length is 12 residues. V shed 7 bases and J shed 0 bases, with 6 bases lying between them. CDR3 nucleotides: TGTGCCAGCACTGCGTACCAAGAGACCCAGTACTTC. Protein product: CASTAYQETQYF.

This chain connects TRBV15 to TRBJ1-1; TRBD1 might be the D (5 bases). This CDR3 contains 13 residues. Between the trimmed V and J ends, which lost 4 bases and 7 bases, there was a span of 13 bases. Per the germline V gene, CDR1 is LNHNV and CDR2 is YYDKDF (reference sequence). CDR3 coding DNA: TGTGCCACCAGCACGAATCACAGGTTTGAAGCTTTCTTT. This gives the protein CATSTNHRFEAFF.

The chain joins TRBV7-9 to TRBJ1-3; TRBD1 is a possible D gene (5 bases). V lost 8 bases to trimming and J lost 4 bases, with 21 bases between them. Germline V gene data show CDR1 as SEHNR and CDR2 as FQNEAQ (reference sequence). This CDR3 is built from 16 residues. This chain's CDR3 is CASHEGRSGAGNTIYF. CDR3 nucleotides: TGTGCCAGCCACGAGGGGCGGTCCGGGGCGGGAAACACCATATATTTT.

The sample holds one count of this clone. At one end the junction does not follow the germline gene, possibly because of a read error. This chain links TRBV18 with TRBJ2-1; D is unresolved. The CDR3 length is 14 residues. Germline CDR1 is KGHSH and CDR2 is LQKENI. CDR3 in DNA: TGTGCCAGCTCACCCCAAGTCTCCGACAATGAGCAGTTCTTC. Encoded protein: CASSPQVSDNEQFF.

The V and J genes are TRBV28 and TRBJ1-2; D is unresolved. Between the trimmed V and J ends, which lost 5 bases and 3 bases, there was a span of 16 bases. The CDR3 totals 15 residues. Germline CDR1 and CDR2: MDHEN and SYDVKM. The CDR3 sequence is CASSHNVPPDYGYTF. DNA of the CDR3: TGTGCCAGCAGTCATAACGTCCCGCCCGACTATGGCTACACCTTC.

In DNA form, the CDR3 reads TGTGCCAGCAGCGACGGGACAGGGATGAACACTGAAGCTTTCTTT. It is translated as CASSDGTGMNTEAFF. The chain carries TRBV6-5 and TRBJ1-1, with 9 bases aligning to TRBD1. The CDR3 totals 15 residues. The J segment lost 0 bases and the V segment lost 6 bases, leaving 5 bases of the junction unmatched. Germline assignment: CDR1 MNHEY and CDR2 SVGAGI.

This clone was observed a single time. The chain has TRBV27 and TRBJ1-5, with 8 bases that match TRBD1. This CDR3 region has 15 residues. After removal of 3 bases from V and 4 bases from J, the junction contained 5 bases not matched to a gene. CDR1 is MNHEY and CDR2 is SMNVEV in the germline V gene (reference sequence). The CDR3 protein is CASSFSRQGNQPQHF. The CDR3 DNA follows: TGTGCCAGCAGTTTCTCCAGACAGGGGAATCAGCCCCAGCATTTT.

The rearrangement joins TRBV7-6 to TRBJ1-5; 7 bases agree with TRBD1. The CDR3 runs 17 residues. Germline loops: CDR1 SGHVS, CDR2 FNYEAQ. V was pared by 5 bases and J by 2 bases, with 12 bases of the junction left unmatched. The CDR3: CASSPWGGGARNQPQHF. The CDR3 DNA reads as TGTGCCAGCAGCCCATGGGGAGGGGGCGCTCGCAATCAGCCCCAGCATTTT.

This clone was observed once. The V and J genes are TRBV28 and TRBJ1-1; TRBD1 matches 7 bases. The CDR3 sequence is 16 residues long. The trim removed 4 bases at V and 5 bases at J, leaving 13 bases unmatched. Germline CDR1 reads MDHEN; CDR2 reads SYDVKM. The CDR3 region is CASSSQGVPPRTEAFF. CDR3 nucleotides: TGTGCCAGCAGTTCCCAGGGGGTACCGCCTCGGACTGAAGCTTTCTTT.

This clone was counted a few times. The chain employs TRBV28 and TRBJ1-2; no definite D call. This CDR3 is 14 amino acids long. V was trimmed by 2 bases and J by 5 bases, leaving 12 bases between them. Germline CDR1 and CDR2: MDHEN and SYDVKM. The CDR3 DNA is TGTGCCAGCAGTTTAGGGCAGGTCTTTTATGGCTACACCTTC. Translation: CASSLGQVFYGYTF.

The chain uses TRBV9 and TRBJ2-5; 7 bases match TRBD2. The V gene end was trimmed by 2 bases and the J gene end by 5 bases; junction bases not matched to a gene: 6. Germline lookup yields CDR1 SGDLS and CDR2 YYNGEE. This CDR3 is 14 amino acids long. The CDR3, as DNA: TGTGCCAGCAGCGTCCGGACTAGTTCGGAGACCCAGTACTTC. This encodes CASSVRTSSETQYF. The variable domain in full, with the rest retrieved from reference TRBV9 and TRBJ2-5, is DSGVTQTPKHLITATGQRVTLRCSPRSGDLSVYWYQQSLDQGLQFLIQYYNGEERAKGNILERFSAQQFPDLHSELNLSSLELGDSALYFCASSVRTSSETQYFGPGTRLLVL.

The V call is TRBV2, the J call TRBJ1-1; 7 bases map to TRBD1. In germline, CDR1 is SNHLY, CDR2 FYNNEI. Germline trimming cut 5 bases from V and 0 bases from J; bases unmatched to any gene: 3. This CDR3 comprises 14 residues. CDR3 sequence reads: CASSLQGLNTEAFF. In nucleotides, the CDR3 is TGTGCCAGCAGTCTACAGGGGTTGAACACTGAAGCTTTCTTT.

The CDR3 here is CASSQEWSEAFF. CDR3 DNA: TGTGCCAGCAGCCAAGAATGGTCTGAAGCTTTCTTT. The chain recombines TRBV3-1 (or the pseudogene TRBV3-2) with TRBJ1-1; D remains unclear. Germline loops: CDR1 LGHDT, CDR2 YNNKEL (reference sequence). The CDR3 runs 12 residues. Trimming removed 0 bases at V and 6 bases at J, with 5 bases between.